This passage covers 9 T cell receptor beta chains from one sample sequenced in a study of control samples from healthy donors and cancer patients. Data came from immunoSEQ multiplex PCR; TCRdb stores just in-frame clones and leaves some out. The sample records about 130,000 clones, about 95% being singletons. The material sequenced was PBMCs. The receptor source for this set is a man aged 60 to 75 with colorectal cancer.

The rearrangement joins TRBV4-1 to TRBJ1-1; TRBD1 aligns across 9 bases. Germline V lookup: CDR1 MGHRA, CDR2 YSYEKL. V was pared by 7 bases and J by 0 bases, with 3 bases of the junction left unmatched. The CDR3 totals 14 residues. CDR3: CASKGDRVNTEAFF. The CDR3 coding sequence is TGCGCCAGCAAAGGGGACAGGGTGAACACTGAAGCTTTCTTT.

This sequence joins TRBV19 and TRBJ2-5, with D uncertain. CDR1 and CDR2 from the germline V gene are LNHDA and SQIVND (reference sequence). CDR3 length equals 11 residues. Trimming left V 0 bases short and J 4 bases short, with 0 bases between. The CDR3 DNA is TGTGCCAGTAGTATAGAAGAGACCCAGTACTTC. This encodes CASSIEETQYF.

The V and J genes are TRBV19 and TRBJ1-3, with a possible D match to TRBD1 (5 bases). V gave up 4 bases and J gave up 2 bases, with 9 bases separating them. The CDR3 spans 14 residues. Germline V gene sequence: CDR1 LNHDA, CDR2 SQIVND (reference sequence). In DNA form, the CDR3 reads TGTGCCAGTAGTAAGGGGAGCCCTGGAAACACCATATATTTT. This encodes CASSKGSPGNTIYF.

This chain connects TRBV10-3 to TRBJ1-2; D uncertain. Germline V CDR1 and CDR2: ENHRY, SYGVKD. CDR3 length: 14 residues. The ends were cut back, 4 bases at V and 4 bases at J, with 13 bases in the middle. CDR3 loop: CAISGGVRAYGYTF. As DNA, the CDR3 is TGTGCCATCAGTGGTGGAGTTAGGGCCTATGGCTACACCTTC.

The chain employs TRBV4-2 and TRBJ2-1; a possible D gene is TRBD1 (6 bases). Germline CDR1 is LGHNA and CDR2 is YNFKEQ. V shed 4 bases and J shed 0 bases, with 13 bases lying between them. The CDR3 runs 16 residues. The CDR3, as DNA: TGTGCCAGCAGCCTACGGACAGAGAGCTCCTACAATGAGCAGTTCTTC. Its translation: CASSLRTESSYNEQFF.

V is TRBV30 and J is TRBJ1-2; possibly TRBD1 for D (5 bases). Deletions cut 4 bases from V and 6 bases from J, with 15 bases between. The CDR3 spans 13 residues. Germline V gene sequence: CDR1 GTSNPN, CDR2 SVGIG (reference sequence). The CDR3 DNA is TGTGCCTGGACGGGACTGTACCTTGATGGCTACACCTTC. Translation: CAWTGLYLDGYTF.

This clone has only a few counts. The chain joins TRBV6-2 or TRBV6-3 to TRBJ1-1; 8 bases are shared with TRBD1. The germline V gene has CDR1 MNHEY and CDR2 SVGEGT. V gave up 6 bases and J gave up 1 base; unmatched junction bases: 4. There are 14 residues in the CDR3. CDR3 loop: CASSDGTGNTEAFF. The CDR3 DNA reads TGTGCCAGCAGCGACGGGACAGGGAACACTGAAGCTTTCTTT.

The chain has TRBV11-2 and TRBJ2-5; D gene ambiguous. The CDR3 has 14 amino acids. Trimming removed 8 bases from V and 0 bases from J, with 13 bases in between. Germline V gene data show CDR1 as SGHAT and CDR2 as FQNNGV. The CDR3 protein is CASGRLKNQETQYF. The CDR3 DNA sequence: TGTGCCAGCGGCCGACTTAAGAACCAAGAGACCCAGTACTTC.

The V call is TRBV6-1, the J call TRBJ1-5; D unresolved. Deletions cut 4 bases from V and 0 bases from J, with 16 bases between. The length of the CDR3 is 17 residues. Looked up from germline, CDR1 is MNHNS and CDR2 is SASEGT. The DNA for the CDR3 is TGTGCCAGCAGTGGGGGAATAAACGGTTTTAGCAATCAGCCCCAGCATTTT. Its translation is CASSGGINGFSNQPQHF.